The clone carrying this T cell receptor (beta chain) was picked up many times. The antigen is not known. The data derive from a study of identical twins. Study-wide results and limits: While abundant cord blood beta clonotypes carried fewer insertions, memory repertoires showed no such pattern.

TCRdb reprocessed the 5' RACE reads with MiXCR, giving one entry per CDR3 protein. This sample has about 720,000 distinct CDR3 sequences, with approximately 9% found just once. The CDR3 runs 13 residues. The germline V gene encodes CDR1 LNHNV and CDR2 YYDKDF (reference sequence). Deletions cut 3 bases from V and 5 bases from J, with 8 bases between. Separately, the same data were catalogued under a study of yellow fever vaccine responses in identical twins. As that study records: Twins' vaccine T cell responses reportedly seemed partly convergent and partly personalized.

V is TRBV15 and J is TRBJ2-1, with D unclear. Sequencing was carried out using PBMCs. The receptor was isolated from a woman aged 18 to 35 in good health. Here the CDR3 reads CATSRRQNNEQFF. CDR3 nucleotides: TGTGCCACCAGCAGGAGGCAGAACAATGAGCAGTTCTTC.